This T cell receptor (beta chain) was sequenced during a study of shared clonotypes between healthy human individuals. Study observations and caveats: On the whole, naive subsets had larger estimated richness than memory subsets had.

Comment on this clone: Its antigen is undetermined.

Using immunoSEQ multiplex PCR, the repertoire was profiled, and TCRdb retains in-frame clones only, with some absent. The data contain about 2.4 million clones, over 85% of them singletons. Trimming took 5 bases from V and 2 from J, leaving 9 bases between them. Germline V gene sequence: CDR1 SQVTM, CDR2 ANQGSEA. The CDR3 is 12 residues long. Sequenced input: naive CD4+ T cells from PBMCs. As to subset: CD45RA+ positively selected. The rearrangement uses TRBV29-1 and TRBJ2-5; the D is unclear. The receptor was derived from a man aged 18 to 35 in good health. Some clones in this sample may be carry-over from other donors' samples. CDR3 in DNA: TGCAGCGTTTTGTCCGGACAAGAGACCCAGTACTTC. Residues: CSVLSGQETQYF.